The 16 T cell receptor beta chains reported below all come from one sample, sequenced in a study of T cell repertoires in cytomegalovirus infection. TCRdb independently ran MiXCR on the reads; one entry per CDR3 protein. The sample has 100,000 to 120,000 distinct CDR3 sequences, about 30% seen once; the top ten hold approximately 41%. These TCRs are of unknown antigen specificity. This specimen was CD8+ T cells from cultured PBMCs, taken from culture after CMV antigen stimulation. The receptors shown here come from a human donor in good health (CMV status not recorded). Some clones in this sample may be carry-over from other donors' samples.

Only a few counts were recorded for this clonotype. The chain joins TRBV11-1 to TRBJ2-7; D gene unclear. V lost 0 bases to trimming and J lost 2 bases, with 8 bases between them. The CDR3 contains 14 residues. Germline lookup yields CDR1 SGHAT and CDR2 FQDESV (reference sequence). The CDR3 bases are TGTGCCAGCAGCTTAGCGGGCTCCCCCTACGAGCAGTACTTC. It encodes CASSLAGSPYEQYF. The full variable domain, with the rest looked up from reference TRBV11-1 and TRBJ2-7, is EAEVAQSPRYKITEKSQAVAFWCDPISGHATLYWYRQILGQGPELLVQFQDESVVDDSQLPKDRFSAERLKGVDSTLKIQPAELGDSAMYLCASSLAGSPYEQYFGPGTRLTVT.

This clonotype was observed a few times. The chain employs TRBV27 and TRBJ2-2; 7 bases line up with TRBD1. Germline V gives CDR1 MNHEY, CDR2 SMNVEV (reference sequence). This CDR3 region has 16 residues. V gave up 5 bases and J gave up 0 bases; unmatched junction bases: 6. CDR3 amino acids: CASSPRQGPNTGELFF. The CDR3 DNA is TGTGCCAGCAGTCCTAGACAGGGCCCGAACACCGGGGAGCTGTTTTTT.

The rearrangement uses TRBV19 and TRBJ2-1; possible D gene TRBD2, 5 bases. V dropped 3 bases and J dropped 7 bases, with 13 bases sitting between them. CDR3 length equals 14 residues. Germline V lookup: CDR1 LNHDA, CDR2 SQIVND (reference sequence). This CDR3 reads CASSMALVVNEQFF. The DNA for the CDR3 is TGTGCCAGTAGTATGGCACTAGTGGTAAATGAGCAGTTCTTC.

The genes are TRBV4-3 and TRBJ2-5; 12 bases are a match to TRBD1. Germline values: CDR1 LGHNA, CDR2 YSLEER. The CDR3 consists of 15 residues. Trimming removed 5 bases from V and 3 bases from J; junction bases left unmatched: 4. The CDR3 loop is CASSYGTGGEETQYF. The CDR3 DNA is TGCGCCAGCAGCTACGGGACAGGGGGCGAAGAGACCCAGTACTTC.

The genes are TRBV7-6 and TRBJ2-2; D possibly corresponds to TRBD2 (7 bases). V lost 4 bases and J lost 6, with 18 bases in between. CDR1 and CDR2 (germline): SGHVS, FNYEAQ. The CDR3 has 16 amino acids. The CDR3 protein is CASSSSGGLYSGELFF. In DNA form, the CDR3 reads TGTGCCAGCAGCTCATCCGGGGGGCTCTACTCCGGGGAGCTGTTTTTT.

This clonotype has more than one count but fewer than ten. The rearrangement joins TRBV6-4 to TRBJ2-1, with D tentatively TRBD2 (5 bases). The CDR3 spans 14 residues. The V end lost 3 bases, the J end lost 6 bases, and 12 bases lay between the germline ends. The germline CDR1 and CDR2 sequences are MRHNA and SNTAGT. The CDR3 protein is CASSEHGVTNEQFF. The CDR3 DNA reads TGTGCCAGCAGTGAGCACGGGGTCACCAATGAGCAGTTCTTC.

This chain uses TRBV7-6 with TRBJ1-2; TRBD1 matches at 7 bases. Trimming at V came to 2 bases and at J to 8 bases, leaving 5 bases not matched to a gene. Germline assignment: CDR1 SGHVS and CDR2 FNYEAQ. This CDR3 has 13 residues. The CDR3 DNA follows: TGTGCCAGCAGCTTAAAAGGGGGCGACGGCTACACCTTC. Its protein is CASSLKGGDGYTF.

This clonotype occurred a few times. The CDR3: CASSFTGTGDYEQYF. In DNA form, the CDR3 reads TGTGCCAGCAGTTTCACCGGGACAGGCGACTACGAGCAGTACTTC. The gene calls are TRBV6-5 and TRBJ2-7; 8 nucleotides agree with TRBD1. Trimming removed 4 bases from V and 3 bases from J; junction bases left unmatched: 8. This CDR3 is built from 15 residues. CDR1 is MNHEY and CDR2 is SVGAGI in the germline V gene.

This clonotype showed up just a few times. The CDR3 here is CASARGGELFF. The CDR3 region has the DNA TGTGCCAGCGCCAGGGGGGGGGAGCTGTTTTTT. The chain carries TRBV6-1 and TRBJ2-2; the match to TRBD1 covers 7 bases. The CDR3 has 11 residues. Germline V CDR1 and CDR2: MNHNS, SASEGT. Trimming removed 8 bases from V and 8 bases from J; junction bases left unmatched: 2.

The chain combines TRBV7-8 with TRBJ1-5; D is undetermined. Germline lookup yields CDR1 SGHVS and CDR2 FQNEAQ. Trimming took 5 bases from V and 9 from J, leaving 14 bases between them. The CDR3 is 13 amino acids. The CDR3: CASSADHLGPQHF. The DNA of the CDR3 is TGTGCCAGCAGCGCAGACCACTTGGGGCCCCAGCATTTT.

The V gene is TRBV19, the J gene TRBJ2-2, with D perhaps being TRBD1 or TRBD2 (5 bases each). The CDR3 is 14 residues long. Germline lookup yields CDR1 LNHDA and CDR2 SQIVND (reference sequence). Deletions cut 9 bases from V and 5 bases from J, with 16 bases between. The DNA for the CDR3 is TGTGCCAGCCGGTCAATCGGGGCTACCGGGGAGCTGTTTTTT. This encodes CASRSIGATGELFF.

This clonotype turned up a few times. The CDR3 reads CASSPTSGTDTQYF. The CDR3 DNA is TGTGCCAGCAGCCCGACTAGCGGCACAGATACGCAGTATTTT. The gene calls are TRBV6-1 and TRBJ2-3, with 8 bases fitting TRBD2. V shed 6 bases, J shed 1 base, and the junction held 3 bases outside the gene matches. Germline CDR1 is MNHNS and CDR2 is SASEGT. CDR3 length: 14 residues.

This chain connects TRBV7-2 to TRBJ2-5; D is undetermined. Germline lookup yields CDR1 SGHTA and CDR2 FQGNSA. V was clipped by 1 base and J by 6 bases, with 12 bases between them. The CDR3 contains 14 residues. The CDR3 region is CASSLVAVEKTQYF. The CDR3 DNA follows: TGTGCCAGCAGCTTAGTCGCGGTTGAAAAGACCCAGTACTTC. The variable domain in full, with the rest retrieved from reference TRBV7-2 and TRBJ2-5, is GAGVSQSPSNKVTEKGKDVELRCDPISGHTALYWYRQSLGQGLEFLIYFQGNSAPDKSGLPSDRFSAERTGGSVSTLTIQRTQQEDSAVYLCASSLVAVEKTQYFGPGTRLLVL.

In this sample, this clonotype turned up many times. Germline and junction disagree at one end, which may indicate a read error. The chain couples TRBV4-1 to TRBJ2-7, with TRBD1 matching over 10 bases. CDR1 is MGHRA, CDR2 YSYEKL, per germline. The CDR3 is 14 amino acids. CDR3 nucleotides: TGTGCCAGCAGCCCGGGGACAGGGGCCTACGAGCAGTACTTC. This gives the protein CASSPGTGAYEQYF.

In this sample, this clonotype turned up a few times. The chain couples TRBV7-6 to TRBJ1-2; no clear D. This CDR3 comprises 14 residues. Germline V gene data show CDR1 as SGHVS and CDR2 as FNYEAQ. The germline V and J ends were trimmed by 1 base and 1 base, with 7 bases remaining between them. CDR3 loop: CASSLVSDNYGYTF. The CDR3 nucleotides are TGTGCCAGCAGCTTAGTTTCCGATAACTATGGCTACACCTTC.

CDR3 nucleotides: TGTGCCAGCAGTCATTCGACGGGATATGGCTACACCTTC. It encodes CASSHSTGYGYTF. The chain has TRBV12-3 or TRBV12-4 and TRBJ1-2; D call uncertain. V was clipped by 5 bases and J by 5 bases, with 12 bases between them. There are 13 residues in the CDR3.